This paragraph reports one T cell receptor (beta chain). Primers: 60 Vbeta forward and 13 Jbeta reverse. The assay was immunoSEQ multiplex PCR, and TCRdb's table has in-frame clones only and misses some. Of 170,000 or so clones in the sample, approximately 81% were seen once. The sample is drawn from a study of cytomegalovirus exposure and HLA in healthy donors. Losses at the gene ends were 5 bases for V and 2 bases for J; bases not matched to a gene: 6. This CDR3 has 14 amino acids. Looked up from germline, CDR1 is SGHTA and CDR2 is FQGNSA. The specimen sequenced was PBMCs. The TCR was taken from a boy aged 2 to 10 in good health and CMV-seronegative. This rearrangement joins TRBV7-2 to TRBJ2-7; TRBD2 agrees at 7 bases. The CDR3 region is CASSLGAGAYEQYF. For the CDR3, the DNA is TGTGCCAGCAGCCTAGGGGCGGGAGCCTACGAGCAGTACTTC.